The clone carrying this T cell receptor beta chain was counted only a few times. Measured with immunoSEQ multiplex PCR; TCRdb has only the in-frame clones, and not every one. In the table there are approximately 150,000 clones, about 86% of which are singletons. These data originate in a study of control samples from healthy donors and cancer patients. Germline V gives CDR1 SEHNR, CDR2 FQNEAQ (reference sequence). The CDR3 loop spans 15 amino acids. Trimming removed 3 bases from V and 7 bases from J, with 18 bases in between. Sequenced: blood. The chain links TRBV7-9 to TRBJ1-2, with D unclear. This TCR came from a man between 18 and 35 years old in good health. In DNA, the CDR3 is TGTGCCAGCAGCTTCCCCGGACTTGGGAAGGGTGGCTACACCTTC. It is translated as CASSFPGLGKGGYTF.